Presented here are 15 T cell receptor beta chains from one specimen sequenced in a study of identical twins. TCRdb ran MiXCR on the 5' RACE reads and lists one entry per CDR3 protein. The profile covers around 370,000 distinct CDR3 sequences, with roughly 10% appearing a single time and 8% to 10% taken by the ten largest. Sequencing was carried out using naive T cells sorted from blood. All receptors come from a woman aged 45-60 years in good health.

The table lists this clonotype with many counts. As DNA, the CDR3 is TGTGCCAGCAGCAACGGACAGGGGAGGGCCATTCAGTACTTC. Its protein product is CASSNGQGRAIQYF. V usage is TRBV2 and J usage is TRBJ2-4; 9 bases are shared with TRBD1. From germline, CDR1 is SNHLY and CDR2 FYNNEI. Trimming removed 6 bases from V and 9 bases from J; junction bases left unmatched: 9. This CDR3 contains 14 residues. The variable domain in full, with the rest retrieved from reference TRBV2 and TRBJ2-4, is EPEVTQTPSHQVTQMGQEVILRCVPISNHLYFYWYRQILGQKVEFLVSFYNNEISEKSEIFDDQFSVERPDGSNFTLKIRSTKLEDSAMYFCASSNGQGRAIQYFGAGTRLSVL.

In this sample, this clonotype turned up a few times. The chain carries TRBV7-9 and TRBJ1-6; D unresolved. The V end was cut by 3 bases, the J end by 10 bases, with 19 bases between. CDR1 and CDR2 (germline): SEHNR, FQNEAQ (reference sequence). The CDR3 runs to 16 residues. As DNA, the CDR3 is TGTGCCAGCAGCTTCAAGTCACACGTTCAAGACTCACCCCTCCACTTT. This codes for CASSFKSHVQDSPLHF.

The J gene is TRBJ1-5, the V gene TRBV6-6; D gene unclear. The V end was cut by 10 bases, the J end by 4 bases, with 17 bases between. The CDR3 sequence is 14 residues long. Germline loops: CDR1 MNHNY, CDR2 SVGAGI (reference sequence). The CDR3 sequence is CATRSRQANQPQHF. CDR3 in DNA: TGTGCCACCCGGAGTAGGCAGGCGAATCAGCCCCAGCATTTT.

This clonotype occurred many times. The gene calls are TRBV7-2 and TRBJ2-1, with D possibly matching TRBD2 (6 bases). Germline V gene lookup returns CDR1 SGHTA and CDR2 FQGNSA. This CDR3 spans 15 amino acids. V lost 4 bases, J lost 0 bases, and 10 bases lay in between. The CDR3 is CASSSSVSSYNEQFF. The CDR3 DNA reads TGTGCCAGCAGCTCTAGCGTTAGCTCCTACAATGAGCAGTTCTTC.

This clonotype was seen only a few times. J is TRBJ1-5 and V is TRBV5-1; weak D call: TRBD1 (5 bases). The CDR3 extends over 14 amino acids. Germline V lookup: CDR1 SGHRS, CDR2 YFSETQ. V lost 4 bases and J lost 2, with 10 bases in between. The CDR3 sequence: CASSQRGGNQPQHF. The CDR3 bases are TGCGCCAGCAGCCAGAGGGGTGGCAATCAGCCCCAGCATTTT.

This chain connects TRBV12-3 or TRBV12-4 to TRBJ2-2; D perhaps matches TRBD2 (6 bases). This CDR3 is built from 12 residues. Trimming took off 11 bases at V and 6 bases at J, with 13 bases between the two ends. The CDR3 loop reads CAAGTGAGELFF. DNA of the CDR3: TGTGCCGCAGGCACGGGGGCCGGGGAGCTGTTTTTT.

The CDR3 sequence is CASSQRGNEAKNIQYF. CDR3 DNA: TGCGCCAGCAGCCAACGAGGGAACGAGGCCAAAAACATTCAGTACTTC. The chain is built from TRBV4-1 and TRBJ2-4; possible D gene TRBD2, 5 bases. The germline CDR1 and CDR2 sequences are MGHRA and YSYEKL. The V gene lost 2 bases and the J gene lost 1 base, with 12 bases spanning the gap. The CDR3 covers 16 residues.

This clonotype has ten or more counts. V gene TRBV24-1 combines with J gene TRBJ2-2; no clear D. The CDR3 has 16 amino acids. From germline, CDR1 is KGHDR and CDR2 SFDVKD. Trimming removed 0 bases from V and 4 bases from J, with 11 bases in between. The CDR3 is CATSDLVGQSTGELFF. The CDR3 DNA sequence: TGTGCCACCAGTGATTTGGTCGGGCAAAGCACCGGGGAGCTGTTTTTT.

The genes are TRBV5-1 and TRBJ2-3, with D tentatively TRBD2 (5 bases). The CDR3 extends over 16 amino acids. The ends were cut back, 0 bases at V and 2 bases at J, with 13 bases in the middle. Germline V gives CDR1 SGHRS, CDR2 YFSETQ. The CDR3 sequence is CASSLALASYTDTQYF. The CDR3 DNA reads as TGCGCCAGCAGCTTGGCCTTAGCGTCATACACAGATACGCAGTATTTT.

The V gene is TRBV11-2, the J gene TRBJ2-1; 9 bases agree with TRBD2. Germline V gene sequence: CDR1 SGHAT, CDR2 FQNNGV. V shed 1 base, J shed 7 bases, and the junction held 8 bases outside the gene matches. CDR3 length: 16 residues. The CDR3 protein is CASSLVLASGKNEQFF. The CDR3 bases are TGTGCCAGCAGCTTAGTCCTTGCTAGCGGGAAGAATGAGCAGTTCTTC. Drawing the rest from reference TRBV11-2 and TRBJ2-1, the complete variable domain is EAGVAQSPRYKIIEKRQSVAFWCNPISGHATLYWYQQILGQGPKLLIQFQNNGVVDDSQLPKDRFSAERLKGVDSTLKIQPAKLEDSAVYLCASSLVLASGKNEQFFGPGTRLTVL.

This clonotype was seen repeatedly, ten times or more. In DNA, the CDR3 is TGCAGTGCTCCTACATACAGGGCTAGTCAAGAGACCCAGTACTTC. This codes for CSAPTYRASQETQYF. The chain uses TRBV20-1 and TRBJ2-5; perhaps TRBD1 as D (6 bases). Germline lookup yields CDR1 DFQATT and CDR2 SNEGSKA (reference sequence). The CDR3 length is 15 residues. V lost 5 bases and J 2 bases, leaving 18 bases between the germline ends.

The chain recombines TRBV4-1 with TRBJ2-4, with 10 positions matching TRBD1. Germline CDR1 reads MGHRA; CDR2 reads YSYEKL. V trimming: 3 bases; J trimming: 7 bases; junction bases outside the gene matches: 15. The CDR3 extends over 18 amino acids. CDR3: CASSQPAGRQGAGNIQYF. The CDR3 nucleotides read TGCGCCAGCAGCCAGCCTGCGGGGAGACAGGGGGCTGGTAACATTCAGTACTTC.

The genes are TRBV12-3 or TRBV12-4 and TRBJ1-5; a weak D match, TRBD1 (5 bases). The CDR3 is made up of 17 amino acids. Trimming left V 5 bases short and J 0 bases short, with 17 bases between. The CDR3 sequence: CASSKGTGRNSNQPQHF. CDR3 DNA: TGTGCCAGCAGTAAGGGGACTGGGAGAAATAGCAATCAGCCCCAGCATTTT.

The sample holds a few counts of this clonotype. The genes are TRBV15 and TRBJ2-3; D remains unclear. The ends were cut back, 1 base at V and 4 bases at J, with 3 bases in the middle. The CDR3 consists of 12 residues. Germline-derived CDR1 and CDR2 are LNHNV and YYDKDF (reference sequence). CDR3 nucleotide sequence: TGTGCCACCAGCAGAGCAGCAGATACGCAGTATTTT. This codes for CATSRAADTQYF.

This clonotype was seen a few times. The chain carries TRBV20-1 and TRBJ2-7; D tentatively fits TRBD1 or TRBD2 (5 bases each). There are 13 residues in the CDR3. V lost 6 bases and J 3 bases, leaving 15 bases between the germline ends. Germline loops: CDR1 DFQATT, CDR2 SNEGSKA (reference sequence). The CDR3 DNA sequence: TGCAGTGCACCTTCCGGGACCCACTACGAGCAGTACTTC. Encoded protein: CSAPSGTHYEQYF.